This TCR beta chain came from a study of CD8 T cells in Susac syndrome. Study context: At the time their blood was drawn, patients with Susac syndrome were either therapy-naive, on corticosteroids (with some of them also receiving intravenous immunoglobulin), or on intravenous immunoglobulin alone.

CDR3 length: 15 amino acids. Germline CDR1 reads LGHNA; CDR2 reads YNFKEQ. The V segment lost 3 bases and the J segment 7 bases; nucleotides outside the gene matches: 10. Random hexamers served to reverse transcribe roughly 0.45 to 1 ug RNA. immunoSEQ multiplex PCR amplified TCR beta CDR3 across 54 Vbeta, 13 Jbeta. MiXCR, applied by TCRdb to the immunoSEQ multiplex PCR reads, yields one record per CDR3 protein. The data contain about 240,000 distinct CDR3 sequences, less than 96% of them singletons. The TCR sequence derives from a human donor with Susac syndrome. The sequencing input was CD4+ T cells from PBMCs. J is TRBJ2-7 and V is TRBV4-2, with TRBD1 matching 9 bases. CDR3 sequence (DNA): TGTGCCAGCAGCCAGGTAGACAGGGGGGTGTGGGAGCAGTACTTC. It is translated as CASSQVDRGVWEQYF.